The following is a TCR beta chain sequence with its context. Its target is not known. This entry is derived from a study of blood T cells in healthy people across ages. Study-wide findings and caveats: Not knowing donor CMV status may have confounded expanded clonotype changes.

Isolation per sample recovered at least 7 million PBMCs. Alongside a J-beta primer mix, a sample-barcoded 5' primer served in a second PCR lasting roughly 6 to 11 cycles. TCRdb independently ran MiXCR on the 5' RACE reads; one entry per CDR3 protein. This table holds roughly 700,000 distinct CDR3 sequences, around 49% found once. The clonotype was recovered from a woman aged 55-69 years in good health. Material: blood.

CDR3 loop: CASGGMGNSNQPQHF. Here the CDR3 DNA reads TGTGCCAGTGGGGGAATGGGAAATAGCAATCAGCCCCAGCATTTT. The gene calls are TRBV28 and TRBJ1-5; D perhaps matches TRBD1 (5 bases). Germline V lookup: CDR1 MDHEN, CDR2 SYDVKM. This CDR3 comprises 15 residues. Deletions cut 9 bases from V and 0 bases from J, with 15 bases between.